The 21 T cell receptor beta chains below come from one sample, sequenced in a study of cytomegalovirus exposure and HLA in healthy donors. The PCR made use of 60 Vbeta and 13 Jbeta primers. Data came from immunoSEQ multiplex PCR; TCRdb stores just in-frame clones and leaves some out. This table holds some 160,000 clones, approximately 80% found once. Sequencing was performed on PBMCs. Source of these receptors: a male donor in good health and CMV-seropositive.

This chain joins TRBV5-1 and TRBJ2-3; 9 bases agree with TRBD1. In germline, CDR1 is SGHRS, CDR2 YFSETQ. There are 16 residues in the CDR3. With V trimmed by 2 bases and J by 5 bases, 9 bases remained unmatched. CDR3 bases: TGCGCCAGCAGCTTATTACCGGGACAGGGAGGAGATACGCAGTATTTT. The encoded protein is CASSLLPGQGGDTQYF.

The chain couples TRBV5-1 to TRBJ1-6; possibly TRBD1 for D (6 bases). V lost 5 bases to trimming and J lost 8 bases, with 11 bases between them. From germline, CDR1 is SGHRS and CDR2 YFSETQ. This CDR3 has 13 residues. CDR3 amino acids: CASRRDTDSPLHF. The DNA for the CDR3 is TGCGCCAGCAGGAGGGACACTGATTCACCCCTCCACTTT.

The chain has TRBV5-1 and TRBJ1-4; D is unresolved. V lost 2 bases to trimming and J lost 7 bases, with 12 bases between them. The V gene's germline CDR1 is SGHRS and CDR2 YFSETQ. CDR3 length equals 14 residues. The CDR3 sequence: CASSLSGSVEKLFF. Here the CDR3 DNA reads TGCGCCAGCAGCTTATCGGGGTCAGTTGAAAAACTGTTTTTT.

The V call is TRBV19, the J call TRBJ2-1; a weak D match, TRBD1 (6 bases). This CDR3 is built from 16 residues. Trimming removed 5 bases at V and 0 bases at J, with 14 bases between. Germline values: CDR1 LNHDA, CDR2 SQIVND (reference sequence). The CDR3, as DNA: TGTGCCAGTAGTCCCCCGACAGGCAGCTCCTACAATGAGCAGTTCTTC. This sequence encodes CASSPPTGSSYNEQFF.

The gene calls are TRBV5-1 and TRBJ2-7; 9 nucleotides align to TRBD2. The ends lost 1 base at V and 3 bases at J; junction bases unmatched: 5. Germline V gene data show CDR1 as SGHRS and CDR2 as YFSETQ. This CDR3 is built from 15 residues. CDR3 region: CASSLWLAGNYEQYF. The CDR3 DNA sequence: TGCGCCAGCAGCTTGTGGCTAGCGGGGAACTACGAGCAGTACTTC.

V gene TRBV6-1 combines with J gene TRBJ2-7; maybe TRBD1 (5 bases). Trimming stripped 0 bases from V and 6 bases from J, with 15 bases between. Per the germline V gene, CDR1 is MNHNS and CDR2 is SASEGT. CDR3 length equals 15 residues. CDR3 sequence: CASSEATQGFGEQYF. CDR3 coding DNA: TGTGCCAGCAGTGAAGCCACCCAGGGTTTCGGCGAGCAGTACTTC.

The chain carries TRBV28 and TRBJ1-4; D possibly corresponds to TRBD1 (5 bases). Germline-derived CDR1 and CDR2 are MDHEN and SYDVKM. This CDR3 has 14 residues. V was pared by 3 bases and J by 8 bases, with 13 bases between. The CDR3 region has the DNA TGTGCCAGCAGTTTGGGGCCAGGGCCCGAAAAACTGTTTTTT. Its protein product is CASSLGPGPEKLFF.

The chain carries TRBV4-1 and TRBJ2-3; 8 bases are a match to TRBD2. The CDR3 has 16 residues. V shed 1 base and J 2 bases; nucleotides not matched to a gene: 5. From germline, CDR1 is MGHRA and CDR2 YSYEKL. This chain's CDR3 is CASSQGLAGSTDTQYF. As DNA, the CDR3 is TGCGCCAGCAGCCAAGGTCTAGCGGGTTCCACAGATACGCAGTATTTT.

This chain joins TRBV6-5 and TRBJ2-1, with a possible D match to TRBD1 (6 bases). Trimming took off 8 bases at V and 2 bases at J, with 16 bases between the two ends. Germline lookup yields CDR1 MNHEY and CDR2 SVGAGI. The CDR3 totals 15 residues. The CDR3 loop is CASRLGGLTYNEQFF. CDR3 bases: TGTGCCAGCCGGCTTGGGGGCCTAACCTACAATGAGCAGTTCTTC.

This chain connects TRBV7-8 to TRBJ1-1, with D tentatively TRBD1 (6 bases). V dropped 5 bases and J dropped 1 base, with 11 bases sitting between them. CDR1 is SGHVS, CDR2 FQNEAQ, per germline. This CDR3 is built from 14 residues. In DNA form, the CDR3 reads TGTGCCAGCAGCACGGACAGACAGAACACTGAAGCTTTCTTT. Translation: CASSTDRQNTEAFF.

Points on this clone: Likely a read error: the CDR3 ends without its conserved phenylalanine or tryptophan. J is TRBJ2-7 and V is TRBV11-3; a weak D match, TRBD2 (6 bases). Trimming removed 4 bases at V and 6 bases at J, with 10 bases between. CDR1 is SGHNT, CDR2 YENEEA, per germline. The CDR3 consists of 12 residues. This chain's CDR3 is CASSSAAGEQYL. Here the CDR3 DNA reads TGTGCCAGCAGCTCAGCAGCGGGCGAGCAGTACCTC.

V gene TRBV10-3 combines with J gene TRBJ1-2; 7 bases fit TRBD1. Germline V lookup: CDR1 ENHRY, CDR2 SYGVKD. The CDR3 runs to 15 residues. V was pared by 2 bases and J by 7 bases, with 10 bases of the junction left unmatched. DNA for the CDR3: TGTGCCATCAGTGAGGTGACAGGGACGGACTGTGGCTACACCTTC. It codes for CAISEVTGTDCGYTF.

The chain links TRBV15 to TRBJ2-1, with D tentatively TRBD1 (6 bases). Germline CDR1 is LNHNV and CDR2 is YYDKDF (reference sequence). Trimming stripped 0 bases from V and 2 bases from J, with 11 bases between. The CDR3 is made up of 16 amino acids. The CDR3, as DNA: TGTGCCACCAGCAGAGATCCCAGGGGAACCTACAATGAGCAGTTCTTC. It codes for CATSRDPRGTYNEQFF.

The V and J genes are TRBV18 and TRBJ2-5; a weak D match, TRBD2 (6 bases). The tail of the sequence fits TRBJ2-7 better, so the J call may be wrong. The CDR3 consists of 14 residues. Germline V gene sequence: CDR1 KGHSH, CDR2 LQKENI. The CDR3 loop reads CASSPRDGSYEQYF. DNA for the CDR3: TGTGCCAGCTCGCCCCGGGACGGGAGCTACGAGCAGTACTTC.

To note about this clone: Additional DNA sequences in this sample encode the identical CDR3. The CDR3 sequence is CASSLGQGGQPQHF. The CDR3 DNA follows: TGTGCCAGCAGCTTAGGGCAGGGGGGTCAGCCCCAGCATTTT. The chain combines TRBV7-9 with TRBJ1-5; 7 nucleotides align to TRBD1. CDR3 length equals 14 residues. CDR1 is SEHNR, CDR2 FQNEAQ, per germline (reference sequence). Trimming at V came to 1 base and at J to 6 bases, leaving 3 bases not matched to a gene.

Turning to this clone: One end of the junction is discordant with germline, which a read error may explain. The same CDR3 arises from other DNA sequences in this sample as well. This chain joins TRBV7-6 and TRBJ1-2, with TRBD1 matching over 7 bases. The CDR3 contains 12 residues. From germline, CDR1 is SGHVS and CDR2 FNYEAQ. The CDR3, as DNA: TGCACAACGACCTCAGGGGGTTCTGGCTACACCTTC. It encodes CTTTSGGSGYTF.

As for this clone: A much more abundant neighbour one base away suggests this may be a read error. V is TRBV6-6 and J is TRBJ1-2; the D is unclear. The length of the CDR3 is 13 residues. Germline V lookup: CDR1 MNHNY, CDR2 SVGAGI (reference sequence). Trimming stripped 5 bases from V and 1 base from J, with 8 bases between. The CDR3 DNA reads as TGTGCCAGCAGTCCCGGGGTTAACTATGGCTACACCTTC. Encoded protein: CASSPGVNYGYTF.

V is TRBV11-2 and J is TRBJ1-1, with D possibly TRBD1 on 6 matching bases. The CDR3 is 13 residues long. CDR1 is SGHAT, CDR2 FQNNGV, per germline. Trimming removed 1 base at V and 6 bases at J, with 9 bases between. The chain's CDR3 is CASSLVRGPEAFF. In DNA form, the CDR3 reads TGTGCCAGCAGCTTAGTCAGGGGCCCTGAAGCTTTCTTT.

V gene TRBV19 combines with J gene TRBJ2-1; a weak D match, TRBD2 (6 bases). The CDR3 spans 14 residues. Germline V gene data show CDR1 as LNHDA and CDR2 as SQIVND (reference sequence). With 3 bases removed from V and 4 bases from J, the gap between germline ends came to 10 bases. The CDR3 coding sequence is TGTGCCAGTAGTATGCGCGGGGCTTACAATGAGCAGTTCTTC. Protein product: CASSMRGAYNEQFF.

The J gene is TRBJ2-6, the V gene TRBV29-1; D is ambiguous. V was cut by 4 bases and J by 0 bases, with 7 bases left in between. Germline CDR1 and CDR2: SQVTM and ANQGSEA. The CDR3 length is 14 residues. DNA for the CDR3: TGCAGCGTTGGACATCTCTCTGGGGCCAACGTCCTGACTTTC. This encodes CSVGHLSGANVLTF.

V is TRBV28 and J is TRBJ2-7; 7 bases map to TRBD1. This CDR3 is 12 amino acids long. Germline lookup yields CDR1 MDHEN and CDR2 SYDVKM. Germline trimming cut 6 bases from V and 5 bases from J; bases unmatched to any gene: 4. CDR3: CASRSTGDEQYF. In nucleotides, the CDR3 is TGTGCCAGCAGATCCACAGGGGACGAGCAGTACTTC.